The 27 T cell receptor beta chains below were found in one sample sequenced in a study of cytomegalovirus exposure and HLA in healthy donors. It was with 60 Vbeta and 13 Jbeta primers that the PCR ran. Data came from immunoSEQ multiplex PCR; TCRdb stores just in-frame clones and leaves some out. Its table lists about 140,000 clones. The sequenced sample was PBMCs. These receptor sequences come from a middle-aged man in good health and CMV-seronegative.

The CDR3 bases are TGTGCCACCCGACCTATGAGGACAGGGGGTCTCTATGGCTACACCTTC. This sequence encodes CATRPMRTGGLYGYTF. The chain couples TRBV19 to TRBJ1-2; 10 bases line up with TRBD1. V shed 10 bases and J 4 bases; nucleotides not matched to a gene: 15. The CDR3 length is 16 residues. From germline, CDR1 is LNHDA and CDR2 SQIVND (reference sequence).

V gene TRBV11-2 combines with J gene TRBJ2-3; D may be TRBD2 (5 bases). This CDR3 spans 15 amino acids. Germline lookup yields CDR1 SGHAT and CDR2 FQNNGV. V gave up 7 bases and J gave up 1 base, with 15 bases separating them. DNA of the CDR3: TGTGCCAGCACCTCCCTTGGGCGGGGCACAGATACGCAGTATTTT. Translation gives CASTSLGRGTDTQYF.

This chain's CDR3 is CASSPGWGDGYGYTF. CDR3 bases: TGTGCCAGCAGCCCCGGGTGGGGGGATGGCTATGGCTACACCTTC. This sequence joins TRBV11-2 and TRBJ1-2; D is possibly TRBD1 (5 bases). Trimming removed 5 bases from V and 4 bases from J, with 17 bases in between. This CDR3 is 15 amino acids long. The V gene's germline CDR1 is SGHAT and CDR2 FQNNGV. Filled out from reference TRBV11-2 and TRBJ1-2, the complete variable domain reads EAGVAQSPRYKIIEKRQSVAFWCNPISGHATLYWYQQILGQGPKLLIQFQNNGVVDDSQLPKDRFSAERLKGVDSTLKIQPAKLEDSAVYLCASSPGWGDGYGYTFGSGTRLTVV.

The chain recombines TRBV25-1 with TRBJ2-2; perhaps TRBD2 as D (6 bases). This CDR3 spans 15 amino acids. Per germline, CDR1 MGHDK and CDR2 SYGVNS. The V end lost 2 bases, the J end lost 0 bases, and 7 bases lay between the germline ends. This CDR3 reads CASSEPGANTGELFF. The CDR3 bases are TGTGCCAGCAGTGAACCGGGGGCGAACACCGGGGAGCTGTTTTTT.

The J gene is TRBJ1-6, the V gene TRBV19; the D gene is possibly TRBD1 (6 bases). CDR1 and CDR2 from the germline V gene are LNHDA and SQIVND (reference sequence). The CDR3 totals 15 residues. Trimming stripped 5 bases from V and 7 bases from J, with 15 bases between. CDR3 region: CASSVGDIANSPLHF. The CDR3 coding sequence is TGTGCCAGTAGTGTCGGGGACATCGCAAATTCACCCCTCCACTTT.

The genes are TRBV6-5 and TRBJ1-6, with TRBD1 matching 9 bases. Germline CDR1 MNHEY, CDR2 SVGAGI. The CDR3 runs 14 residues. Unmatched junction bases numbered 5, after V lost 5 bases and J lost 9 bases. CDR3 sequence: CASSRQGESSPLHF. DNA of the CDR3: TGTGCCAGCAGTCGACAGGGGGAGAGTTCACCCCTCCACTTT.

The V and J genes are TRBV6-1 and TRBJ2-4; 8 bases are a match to TRBD2. The CDR3 spans 13 residues. V lost 6 bases, J lost 7 bases, and 5 bases stayed unmatched. The germline gives CDR1 MNHNS, CDR2 SASEGT. CDR3 nucleotides: TGTGCCAGCAGAGACTCGGGGGGGAACATTCAGTACTTC. This gives the protein CASRDSGGNIQYF.

Regarding this clone: Compared with germline, one end of the junction differs, possibly owing to a read error. The chain carries TRBV7-9 and TRBJ2-1; 10 nucleotides align to TRBD2. This CDR3 contains 14 residues. Germline V gene data show CDR1 as SEHNR and CDR2 as FQNEAQ (reference sequence). CDR3 in amino acids: CASSLGAWLAGALF. CDR3 bases: TGTGCCAGCAGCTTAGGGGCCTGGCTAGCGGGGGCCCTCTTC. The variable domain in full, with the rest retrieved from reference TRBV7-9 and TRBJ2-1, is DTGVSQNPRHKITKRGQNVTFRCDPISEHNRLYWYRQTLGQGPEFLTYFQNEAQLEKSRLLSDRFSAERPKGSFSTLEIQRTEQGDSAMYLCASSLGAWLAGALFGPGTRLTVL.

V gene TRBV10-2 combines with J gene TRBJ2-2; no clear D gene. V lost 4 bases, J lost 6 bases, and 12 bases lay in between. Germline CDR1 and CDR2: WSHSY and SAAADI. There are 14 residues in the CDR3. The CDR3 nucleotides are TGCGCCAGCAGTGTCAATAGCTTGGCCGGGGAGCTGTTTTTT. It specifies CASSVNSLAGELFF.

The genes are TRBV18 and TRBJ1-1, with a tentative D call TRBD1 (5 bases). Looked up from germline, CDR1 is KGHSH and CDR2 is LQKENI. This CDR3 is 15 amino acids long. V lost 1 base to trimming and J lost 4 bases, with 13 bases between them. This chain's CDR3 is CASSPRGLQGTEAFF. DNA of the CDR3: TGTGCCAGCTCACCACGGGGCCTTCAGGGCACTGAAGCTTTCTTT.

This chain connects TRBV12-5 to TRBJ2-2; D gene uncertain. CDR1 and CDR2 (germline): LGHNT, FRNRAP. The CDR3 loop spans 16 amino acids. V was pared by 1 base and J by 1 base, with 10 bases between. The CDR3 DNA follows: TGTGCTAGTGGTTTGGGGCAGGCTAAGAACACCGGGGAGCTGTTTTTT. Encoded protein: CASGLGQAKNTGELFF.

The chain joins TRBV7-2 to TRBJ1-1, with a weak D call TRBD1 (5 bases). V was pared by 5 bases and J by 12 bases, with 16 bases between. CDR3 length: 12 amino acids. Germline loops: CDR1 SGHTA, CDR2 FQGNSA. This chain's CDR3 is CASSPYSGVPFF. CDR3 nucleotides: TGTGCCAGCAGCCCATACTCGGGGGTACCTTTCTTT. Looking up the rest from reference TRBV7-2 and TRBJ1-1 gives the full variable domain: GAGVSQSPSNKVTEKGKDVELRCDPISGHTALYWYRQSLGQGLEFLIYFQGNSAPDKSGLPSDRFSAERTGGSVSTLTIQRTQQEDSAVYLCASSPYSGVPFFGQGTRLTVV.

The chain is built from TRBV6-1 and TRBJ2-1, with D maybe TRBD2 (5 bases). The germline V gene encodes CDR1 MNHNS and CDR2 SASEGT. The V and J ends lost 2 bases and 8 bases respectively, with 7 bases between them. This CDR3 region has 12 residues. The DNA for the CDR3 is TGTGCCAGCAGTGAAAGCGGAGATGAGCAGTTCTTC. Translated: CASSESGDEQFF.

This chain connects TRBV2 to TRBJ1-2, with 12 bases aligning to TRBD1. Germline V lookup: CDR1 SNHLY, CDR2 FYNNEI. The CDR3 sequence is 17 residues long. After removal of 8 bases from V and 4 bases from J, the junction contained 14 bases not matched to a gene. The CDR3 reads CASLSQPGTGGRYGYTF. The CDR3 DNA follows: TGTGCCAGCCTATCTCAACCAGGGACAGGGGGCCGCTATGGCTACACCTTC.

This chain joins TRBV19 and TRBJ1-1, with a weak D call TRBD1 (5 bases). This CDR3 contains 11 residues. Trimming removed 8 bases at V and 4 bases at J, with 8 bases between. Germline V lookup: CDR1 LNHDA, CDR2 SQIVND (reference sequence). In DNA form, the CDR3 reads TGTGCCAGTGGGGGAGGCACTGAAGCTTTCTTT. This codes for CASGGGTEAFF.

The chain uses TRBV28 and TRBJ1-5, with TRBD1 matching 11 bases. Losses at the gene ends were 3 bases for V and 4 bases for J; bases not matched to a gene: 5. CDR1 and CDR2 (germline): MDHEN, SYDVKM. The CDR3 is 16 residues long. The CDR3 coding sequence is TGTGCCAGCAGTTTTGGGACAGGGGGTTGGAATCAGCCCCAGCATTTT. It encodes CASSFGTGGWNQPQHF.

The gene calls are TRBV11-2 and TRBJ2-1; 9 positions agree with TRBD1. With V trimmed by 3 bases and J by 1 base, 4 bases remained unmatched. This CDR3 has 16 residues. Germline values: CDR1 SGHAT, CDR2 FQNNGV. CDR3 DNA: TGTGCCAGCAGCTTGCACGGACAGGGGTCCTACAATGAGCAGTTCTTC. This translates into CASSLHGQGSYNEQFF.

The chain uses TRBV10-3 and TRBJ2-7; 7 bases fit TRBD2. Trimming took 4 bases from V and 3 from J; bases not matched to a gene: 9. The CDR3 sequence is 15 residues long. The germline V gene encodes CDR1 ENHRY and CDR2 SYGVKD. CDR3 sequence (DNA): TGTGCCATCAGTGTTCCCGGGGAGGGGAACTACGAGCAGTACTTC. It encodes CAISVPGEGNYEQYF.

The chain uses TRBV4-3 and TRBJ2-3; 7 bases are shared with TRBD1. CDR3 length: 16 amino acids. The trim removed 3 bases at V and 0 bases at J, leaving 6 bases unmatched. Germline CDR1 and CDR2: LGHNA and YSLEER. Written as DNA, the CDR3 is TGCGCCAGCAGCCAGTTGACAGGGAAAAGCACAGATACGCAGTATTTT. Its protein product is CASSQLTGKSTDTQYF.

The CDR3 protein is CASSSDSRYGYTF. DNA of the CDR3: TGTGCCAGCAGTTCCGACAGCCGCTATGGCTACACCTTC. The chain uses TRBV7-9 and TRBJ1-2; D might be TRBD1 (5 bases). V was clipped by 6 bases and J by 4 bases, with 12 bases between them. Germline CDR1 SEHNR, CDR2 FQNEAQ (reference sequence). The CDR3 covers 13 residues.

The chain has TRBV5-1 and TRBJ2-7; D possibly corresponds to TRBD1 (6 bases). The CDR3 extends over 14 amino acids. Germline CDR1 SGHRS, CDR2 YFSETQ. V was shortened by 0 bases and J by 2 bases, with 9 bases between the two germline ends. The CDR3, as DNA: TGCGCCAGCAGCTTGGAGTCAGGGGCCTACGAGCAGTACTTC. Translating gives CASSLESGAYEQYF.

This chain links TRBV6-1 with TRBJ2-7; D perhaps matches TRBD1 (5 bases). V lost 4 bases and J lost 0, with 13 bases in between. CDR3 size: 15 residues. The germline V gene has CDR1 MNHNS and CDR2 SASEGT. The CDR3 spells CASSGAYTGSYEQYF. The CDR3 DNA reads TGTGCCAGCAGTGGAGCTTACACAGGCTCCTACGAGCAGTACTTC.

The V call is TRBV29-1, the J call TRBJ1-2; 9 bases fit TRBD1. V lost 7 bases, J lost 4 bases, and 7 bases stayed unmatched. This CDR3 is built from 13 residues. CDR1 and CDR2 (germline): SQVTM, ANQGSEA. The CDR3 loop reads CSEQQGAIYGYTF. For the CDR3, the DNA is TGCAGCGAACAACAGGGGGCAATCTATGGCTACACCTTC.

The CDR3 loop is CASSRGQGDETQYF. CDR3 bases: TGTGCCAGCAGCCGGGGACAGGGTGATGAGACCCAGTACTTC. The V call is TRBV9, the J call TRBJ2-5; 9 bases match TRBD1. The V segment lost 4 bases and the J segment 5 bases; nucleotides outside the gene matches: 6. Germline V lookup: CDR1 SGDLS, CDR2 YYNGEE. The CDR3 covers 14 residues. Based on the CDR3 plus reference TRBV9 and TRBJ2-5, the full variable domain is DSGVTQTPKHLITATGQRVTLRCSPRSGDLSVYWYQQSLDQGLQFLIQYYNGEERAKGNILERFSAQQFPDLHSELNLSSLELGDSALYFCASSRGQGDETQYFGPGTRLLVL.

This chain links TRBV19 with TRBJ1-3, with a weak D call TRBD1 (6 bases). This CDR3 comprises 17 residues. In germline, CDR1 is LNHDA, CDR2 SQIVND (reference sequence). V shed 7 bases and J shed 3 bases, with 22 bases lying between them. The CDR3 reads CASTAGLQGRGGNTIYF. The CDR3 DNA reads as TGTGCCAGTACCGCCGGACTCCAGGGGCGAGGTGGAAACACCATATATTTT.

V and J are TRBV5-6 and TRBJ2-5; D may be TRBD2 (6 bases). The CDR3 consists of 14 residues. V was pared by 4 bases and J by 1 base, with 11 bases between. The germline gives CDR1 SGHDT, CDR2 YYEEEE. CDR3 sequence reads: CASSAGTFQETQYF. CDR3 nucleotide sequence: TGTGCCAGCAGCGCTGGGACTTTCCAAGAGACCCAGTACTTC.

Concerning this clone itself: The sample holds other DNA sequences that translate to the same CDR3. This rearrangement joins TRBV6-5 to TRBJ1-2; TRBD1 matches 7 bases. J lost 8 bases, V lost 5 bases, and 8 bases had no gene match. This CDR3 is 13 amino acids long. Germline V CDR1 and CDR2: MNHEY, SVGAGI. The CDR3 bases are TGTGCCAGCAGTGGAAGACAGGGTCAGGGCTACACCTTC. It codes for CASSGRQGQGYTF.